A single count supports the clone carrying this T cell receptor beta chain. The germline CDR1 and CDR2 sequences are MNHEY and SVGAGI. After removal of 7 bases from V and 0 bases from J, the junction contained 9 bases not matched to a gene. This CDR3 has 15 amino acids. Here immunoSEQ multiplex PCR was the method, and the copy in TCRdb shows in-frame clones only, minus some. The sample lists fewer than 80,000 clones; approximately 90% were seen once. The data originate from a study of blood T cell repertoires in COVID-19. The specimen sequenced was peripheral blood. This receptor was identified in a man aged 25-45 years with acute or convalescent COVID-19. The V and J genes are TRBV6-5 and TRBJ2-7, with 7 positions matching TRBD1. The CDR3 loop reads CASTVNRDSSYEQYF. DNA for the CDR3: TGTGCCAGCACCGTGAATAGGGACAGCTCCTACGAGCAGTACTTC.